A single sample gave rise to the 23 T cell receptor beta chains below, sequenced in a study of T-cell reconstitution after alpha-beta-depleted transplantation in children. Construction of the TCRbeta library involved unique molecular identifiers. TCRdb recomputed calls from the PCR reads with MiXCR, one row per CDR3 protein. The sample includes 750,000 to 950,000 distinct CDR3 sequences, roughly 15% of them seen just once. Specimen: PBMCs, mostly from graft donor cells, collected 360 days after TCRalphabeta/CD19-depleted stem cell transplant. These receptors were obtained from a male patient younger than 18 who had a stem cell transplant for acute lymphoblastic leukemia, so the T cells may come from the graft donor.

J is TRBJ2-4 and V is TRBV7-9; the D is unclear. The CDR3 consists of 16 residues. CDR1 is SEHNR, CDR2 FQNEAQ, per germline (reference sequence). V was cut by 2 bases and J by 0 bases, with 11 bases left in between. The DNA for the CDR3 is TGTGCCAGCAGCTTAATTTCCGGTTTAGCCAAAAACATTCAGTACTTC. This codes for CASSLISGLAKNIQYF. The full variable domain, its missing parts supplied by reference TRBV7-9 and TRBJ2-4, is DTGVSQNPRHKITKRGQNVTFRCDPISEHNRLYWYRQTLGQGPEFLTYFQNEAQLEKSRLLSDRFSAERPKGSFSTLEIQRTEQGDSAMYLCASSLISGLAKNIQYFGAGTRLSVL.

The chain has TRBV7-8 and TRBJ2-7; TRBD1 matches 9 bases. The CDR3 runs to 14 residues. From germline, CDR1 is SGHVS and CDR2 FQNEAQ. With V trimmed by 5 bases and J by 5 bases, 7 bases remained unmatched. The CDR3 nucleotides read TGTGCCAGCAGCAGCCGGGACAGGGACCACGAGCAGTACTTC. It yields the protein CASSSRDRDHEQYF.

This chain uses TRBV20-1 with TRBJ2-7; the D is unclear. The CDR3 is 13 residues long. CDR1 DFQATT and CDR2 SNEGSKA come from the germline V gene (reference sequence). Trimming stripped 3 bases from V and 0 bases from J, with 9 bases between. Here the CDR3 reads CSARKPASYEQYF. The CDR3 DNA reads TGCAGTGCTAGGAAGCCGGCCTCCTACGAGCAGTACTTC.

This clonotype was seen only a few times. The rearrangement uses TRBV4-2 and TRBJ2-2; D gene unclear. Trimming removed 1 base at V and 1 base at J, with 7 bases between. The CDR3 runs to 15 residues. CDR1 is LGHNA and CDR2 is YNFKEQ in the germline V gene. CDR3 in amino acids: CASSQVMRNTGELFF. The CDR3 DNA reads TGTGCCAGCAGCCAAGTTATGAGGAACACCGGGGAGCTGTTTTTT.

This chain connects TRBV6-1 to TRBJ1-1; TRBD1 matches at 7 bases. The CDR3 has 13 residues. The germline V gene encodes CDR1 MNHNS and CDR2 SASEGT. V trimming: 6 bases; J trimming: 4 bases; junction bases outside the gene matches: 5. For the CDR3, the DNA is TGTGCCAGCAGACGACAGGGACCCACTGAAGCTTTCTTT. It translates to CASRRQGPTEAFF.

Only a few counts were recorded for this clonotype. The chain recombines TRBV28 with TRBJ1-2; D is possibly TRBD1 (5 bases). The V gene lost 6 bases and the J gene lost 3 bases, with 17 bases spanning the gap. Germline CDR1 reads MDHEN; CDR2 reads SYDVKM. The CDR3 is 15 amino acids. The CDR3 sequence is CASSRPGRGDYGYTF. The CDR3 DNA reads as TGTGCCAGCAGCCGTCCAGGTAGAGGGGACTATGGCTACACCTTC.

The V call is TRBV12-3 or TRBV12-4, the J call TRBJ2-5; 7 bases match TRBD2. The CDR3 spans 15 residues. The ends lost 3 bases at V and 1 base at J; junction bases unmatched: 5. The CDR3 loop reads CASSFGGRPQETQYF. CDR3 sequence (DNA): TGTGCCAGCAGTTTCGGGGGGAGACCCCAAGAGACCCAGTACTTC.

This clonotype was found a few times. CDR3 DNA: TGTGCCACCAGTGATTTGCGAGGGGGGATTAACTATGGCTACACCTTC. Translated: CATSDLRGGINYGYTF. V gene TRBV24-1 combines with J gene TRBJ1-2; D might be TRBD1 (6 bases). V dropped 0 bases and J dropped 1 base, with 11 bases sitting between them. From germline, CDR1 is KGHDR and CDR2 SFDVKD. This CDR3 region has 16 residues.

This clonotype came up a few times. This chain connects TRBV20-1 to TRBJ2-2, with 9 positions matching TRBD1. In germline, CDR1 is DFQATT, CDR2 SNEGSKA (reference sequence). V gave up 5 bases and J gave up 3 bases; unmatched junction bases: 4. The CDR3 has 14 amino acids. The CDR3 is CSAPGTGYTGELFF. In DNA form, the CDR3 reads TGCAGTGCTCCCGGGACAGGGTACACCGGGGAGCTGTTTTTT.

This rearrangement joins TRBV7-9 to TRBJ1-1; 8 nucleotides line up with TRBD1. J gave up 4 bases and V 5 bases, and 9 bases lay outside the gene matches. Germline CDR1 and CDR2: SEHNR and FQNEAQ (reference sequence). The CDR3 is made up of 15 amino acids. CDR3 bases: TGTGCCAGCAGCCTTCAGGGGGCATCAGGCACTGAAGCTTTCTTT. Translating gives CASSLQGASGTEAFF.

CDR3 DNA: TGCGCCAGCAGCTTGCCGGGACTAGCGGGAGGGCCCGGTTATCCCGGGGAGCTGTTTTTT. It specifies CASSLPGLAGGPGYPGELFF. V is TRBV5-1 and J is TRBJ2-2, with 16 bases lining up with TRBD2. Germline assignment: CDR1 SGHRS and CDR2 YFSETQ. The junction had 12 bases not matched to a gene; V was cut back by 1 base and J by 6 bases. This CDR3 comprises 20 residues.

The chain combines TRBV27 with TRBJ1-1; a possible D gene is TRBD1 (5 bases). The CDR3 covers 14 residues. V gave up 3 bases and J gave up 2 bases, with 10 bases separating them. The germline V gene encodes CDR1 MNHEY and CDR2 SMNVEV (reference sequence). CDR3 region: CASSLLGDNTEAFF. DNA for the CDR3: TGTGCCAGCAGTTTGTTGGGGGATAACACTGAAGCTTTCTTT.

V is TRBV12-3 or TRBV12-4 and J is TRBJ2-5; D call uncertain. CDR3 length equals 12 residues. V was cut by 7 bases and J by 5 bases, with 11 bases left in between. CDR3 in DNA: TGTGCCAGCAAAGGAGCATGGGAGACCCAGTACTTC. Translated: CASKGAWETQYF.

The chain is built from TRBV11-2 and TRBJ2-7; 7 bases agree with TRBD1. J was trimmed by 4 bases and V by 5 bases; bases with no gene match: 5. Germline values: CDR1 SGHAT, CDR2 FQNNGV. The CDR3 has 13 amino acids. The DNA of the CDR3 is TGTGCCAGCAGCCAAGACAGGGAGTACGAGCAGTACTTC. As protein: CASSQDREYEQYF.

The V and J genes are TRBV11-1 and TRBJ2-6; 9 bases match TRBD1. CDR1 and CDR2 (germline): SGHAT, FQDESV (reference sequence). V dropped 5 bases and J dropped 1; count of bases not matched to a gene: 9. The CDR3 spans 18 residues. CDR3 bases: TGTGCCAGCAGCCTACGGGACAGGGAAAAGTCTGGGGCCAACGTCCTGACTTTC. Amino acids: CASSLRDREKSGANVLTF.

The chain carries TRBV20-1 and TRBJ2-1; the D is unclear. V lost 4 bases to trimming and J lost 2 bases, with 9 bases between them. The CDR3 runs 13 residues. Germline V CDR1 and CDR2: DFQATT, SNEGSKA (reference sequence). The DNA of the CDR3 is TGCAGTGCTAAGGCCGCACCCTACAATGAGCAGTTCTTC. Its translation is CSAKAAPYNEQFF.

This clonotype was counted many times. This sequence joins TRBV12-3 or TRBV12-4 and TRBJ2-5; D gene unclear. The V gene lost 6 bases and the J gene lost 1 base, with 6 bases spanning the gap. The CDR3 is 12 residues long. CDR3 residues: CASRGFQETQYF. The CDR3 bases are TGTGCCAGCAGGGGATTCCAAGAGACCCAGTACTTC.

CDR3 loop: CASSWGHYNEQFF. For the CDR3, the DNA is TGTGCCAGCAGTTGGGGGCATTACAATGAGCAGTTCTTC. This chain joins TRBV12-3 or TRBV12-4 and TRBJ2-1; D is possibly TRBD1 (6 bases). Trimming cost V 4 bases and J 4 bases, with 8 bases left between them. The CDR3 is 13 amino acids.

This clonotype was observed many times. The rearrangement uses TRBV29-1 and TRBJ2-3; the match to TRBD1 covers 8 bases. This CDR3 has 13 residues. Per germline, CDR1 SQVTM and CDR2 ANQGSEA. Trimming removed 4 bases from V and 4 bases from J; junction bases left unmatched: 4. CDR3: CSVGGQGPDTQYF. The CDR3 region has the DNA TGCAGCGTTGGTGGACAGGGTCCAGATACGCAGTATTTT.

This clonotype appeared a few times. The V and J genes are TRBV14 and TRBJ2-7; D perhaps matches TRBD1 (6 bases). The V end lost 0 bases, the J end lost 4 bases, and 19 bases lay between the germline ends. The CDR3 loop spans 17 amino acids. The germline CDR1 and CDR2 sequences are SGHDN and FVKESK. As DNA, the CDR3 is TGTGCCAGCAGCCAAGACCTCCCACGGCAGGGGAAGTACGAGCAGTACTTC. This sequence encodes CASSQDLPRQGKYEQYF.

This clonotype has more than one count but fewer than ten. The chain is built from TRBV12-3 or TRBV12-4 and TRBJ2-5; 7 bases align to TRBD2. J was trimmed by 1 base and V by 10 bases; bases with no gene match: 6. The CDR3 is made up of 13 amino acids. The CDR3 coding sequence is TGTGCCACCTGGGAGGGCAGCCAAGAGACCCAGTACTTC. The encoded protein is CATWEGSQETQYF.

The V call is TRBV29-1, the J call TRBJ2-1; D possibly corresponds to TRBD2 (5 bases). V was pared by 3 bases and J by 7 bases, with 19 bases between. Germline CDR1 and CDR2: SQVTM and ANQGSEA. The CDR3 is made up of 15 amino acids. CDR3 loop: CSVEGGVRASNEQFF. The CDR3 DNA sequence: TGCAGCGTTGAGGGTGGGGTGAGGGCCTCGAATGAGCAGTTCTTC.

The chain has TRBV28 and TRBJ2-7; 8 bases map to TRBD2. After removal of 5 bases from V and 4 bases from J, the junction contained 10 bases not matched to a gene. CDR1 and CDR2 (germline): MDHEN, SYDVKM. The CDR3 is 15 amino acids. CDR3 amino acids: CASSPRTSLLYEQYF. CDR3 DNA sequence: TGTGCCAGCAGTCCCCGGACTAGCCTGCTTTACGAGCAGTACTTC.